Here is one TCR beta chain with its context. Its specificity is not known. Germline V gene sequence: CDR1 SGHDT, CDR2 YYEEEE. This CDR3 has 14 residues. The V end was cut by 5 bases, the J end by 5 bases, with 11 bases between. Method: immunoSEQ multiplex PCR; TCRdb's copy keeps in-frame clones and lacks some. The sample lists about 120,000 clones, 80% to 90% seen once, with just over 9.5% in the top ten. This entry comes from a study of T cell responses to AZD1222 COVID-19 vaccine. Study information: Researchers grouped second doses given at about 4 or about 12 weeks into one pool.

The study's findings and limits: Baseline antibody screening turned up just six seropositive AZD1222 recipients. Vaccine-related CD4 TCRs covered spike, predominating at 160-218 and 743-854. Samples come after the peak T cell response, not at day 14.

The input for sequencing was peripheral blood, taken on day 0 of AZD1222 vaccination. This sequence joins TRBV5-6 and TRBJ1-6; the D is unclear. The clonotype was recovered from an adult in good health. CDR3 DNA sequence: TGTGCCAGCAGGGTGAGGACGGATAATTCACCCCTCCACTTT. Amino acids: CASRVRTDNSPLHF.